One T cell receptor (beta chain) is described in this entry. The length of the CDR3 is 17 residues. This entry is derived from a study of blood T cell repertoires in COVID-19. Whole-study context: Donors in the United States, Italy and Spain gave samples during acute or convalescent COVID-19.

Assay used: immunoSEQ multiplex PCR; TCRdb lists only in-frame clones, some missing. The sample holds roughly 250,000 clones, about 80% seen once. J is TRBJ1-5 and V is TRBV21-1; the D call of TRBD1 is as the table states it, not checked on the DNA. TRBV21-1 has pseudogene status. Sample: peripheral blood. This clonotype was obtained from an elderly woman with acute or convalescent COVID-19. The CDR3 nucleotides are TGTGCCAGCAGCAGCACGGACAGGGGCCAGGGCAATCAGCCCCAGCATTTT. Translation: CASSSTDRGQGNQPQHF.